This T cell receptor beta chain comes out of a study of cytomegalovirus exposure and HLA in healthy donors. Remarks on this clone: Antigen specificity is unknown.

PCR was performed using 60 Vbeta and 13 Jbeta primers. Sequencing used immunoSEQ multiplex PCR; TCRdb keeps in-frame clones, though not all of them. Among about 210,000 clones, roughly 81% were seen once, and the ten largest hold around 0.23%. Findings of the study overall: TCR beta V- and J-gene trimming, according to a later analysis, was linked to a missense DCLRE1C variant. Segments of the TCR beta V type were, in most cases, productive about 87% or about 30% of the time in an earlier analysis. Rarity characterized most TCR sequences, yet some public TCRs appeared in many donors.

The V end was cut by 6 bases, the J end by 10 bases, with 18 bases between. The germline gives CDR1 SNHLY, CDR2 FYNNEI. The CDR3 totals 14 residues. The sequenced material came from PBMCs. The chain joins TRBV2 to TRBJ1-4, with D unclear. This sequence originates from a girl under 10 years old in good health and CMV-seronegative. CDR3: CASSRGQQSRKLFF. The CDR3 region has the DNA TGTGCCAGCAGCCGAGGGCAACAGTCCAGAAAACTGTTTTTT.